The 8 T cell receptor beta chains reported below all come from one sample, sequenced in a study of healthy donors' naive CD4 and CD8 T cells. TCR libraries were built from 450 to 650 ng of total RNA by linear amplification. In TCRdb, the reads were re-called with MiXCR into one record per CDR3 protein. The sample has about 180,000 distinct CDR3 sequences; 65% to 75% are singletons. Sequenced material: naive CD4+ and CD8+ T cells sorted from blood, pooled from several donors. The receptors stem from a pool of human donors in good health; the sample pools cells from several healthy donors.

The chain links TRBV12-3 or TRBV12-4 to TRBJ2-1; D is undetermined. The CDR3 sequence is 13 residues long. V dropped 1 base and J dropped 6 bases, with 7 bases sitting between them. In nucleotides, the CDR3 is TGTGCCAGCAGTTTAGGGACCACCAATGAGCAGTTCTTC. Encoded protein: CASSLGTTNEQFF.

This chain connects TRBV27 to TRBJ2-7; D ambiguous. CDR1 is MNHEY and CDR2 is SMNVEV in the germline V gene (reference sequence). Trimming took 5 bases from V and 2 from J, leaving 10 bases between them. The CDR3 has 13 residues. CDR3 DNA sequence: TGTGCCAGCAGTCCATCCATAACCTACGAGCAGTACTTC. It encodes CASSPSITYEQYF.

This clonotype was seen more than once but under ten times. The V call is TRBV29-1, the J call TRBJ2-7; the D is unclear. The V end lost 4 bases, the J end lost 2 bases, and 9 bases lay between the germline ends. CDR3 length: 12 residues. The V gene's germline CDR1 is SQVTM and CDR2 ANQGSEA. For the CDR3, the DNA is TGCAGCGTTGGGGAATCCCCCTACGAGCAGTACTTC. Translation: CSVGESPYEQYF.

As for this clonotype: Germline and junction disagree at one end, which may indicate a read error. The chain recombines TRBV29-1 with TRBJ1-2; no clear D. The CDR3 covers 13 residues. The germline CDR1 and CDR2 sequences are SQVTM and ANQGSEA. CDR3 sequence (DNA): TGCAGCGTGGAAGGTCCGATTAACTATGGCTACACCTTC. Translated: CSVEGPINYGYTF.

The V gene is TRBV6-2 or TRBV6-3, the J gene TRBJ2-3, with D possibly matching TRBD2 (5 bases). Germline CDR1 and CDR2: MNHEY and SVGEGT. V was cut by 7 bases and J by 6 bases, with 11 bases left in between. The CDR3 loop spans 12 amino acids. CDR3 bases: TGTGCCAGCACCAGGAGGACGGATACGCAGTATTTT. Protein product: CASTRRTDTQYF.

V usage is TRBV6-2 or TRBV6-3 and J usage is TRBJ1-6, with D perhaps matching TRBD1 (6 bases). The CDR3 is 17 residues long. From germline, CDR1 is MNHEY and CDR2 SVGEGT. Between the trimmed V and J ends, which lost 2 bases and 0 bases, there was a span of 11 bases. The CDR3 reads CASSYQTGSSYNSPLHF. The CDR3, as DNA: TGTGCCAGCAGTTACCAGACAGGCTCCTCCTATAATTCACCCCTCCACTTT.

This sequence joins TRBV6-6 and TRBJ1-5; D is perhaps TRBD1 (6 bases). V was shortened by 2 bases and J by 4 bases, with 15 bases between the two germline ends. The CDR3 spans 16 residues. Germline V gene data show CDR1 as MNHNY and CDR2 as SVGAGI (reference sequence). CDR3 in amino acids: CASSYTPPGANQPQHF. CDR3 DNA sequence: TGTGCCAGCAGTTACACCCCACCAGGGGCGAATCAGCCCCAGCATTTT.

The chain links TRBV2 to TRBJ2-5, with TRBD2 matching 8 bases. Germline lookup yields CDR1 SNHLY and CDR2 FYNNEI. After removal of 3 bases from V and 4 bases from J, the junction contained 7 bases not matched to a gene. The CDR3 extends over 15 amino acids. This chain's CDR3 is CASSDASSGRETQYF. In DNA form, the CDR3 reads TGTGCCAGCAGTGACGCGAGCAGCGGGAGAGAGACCCAGTACTTC.